This T cell receptor beta chain appears in the sequencing data of a study of CD8 T cells in Susac syndrome (dated by TCRdb to about 2019). Notes on the research overall: Of the Susac syndrome patients who were sequenced, about 6 had clinically active disease and roughly eight were in clinical remission. At blood withdrawal, Susac syndrome patients were therapy-naive, treated with corticosteroids (with IVIg additionally given to some), or treated with IVIg alone. Whether CD8+ T cell activation and differentiation in Susac syndrome was antigen driven was tested using repertoire sequencing. What the research found in general, with its limitations: The number of individuals in the TCR sequencing and HLA analysis was recognized as being relatively small. In the CD4+ T cell repertoire of Susac syndrome patients, clonal expansion was not detected.

Peripheral blood CD8+ and CD4+ T cells from healthy donors, Susac syndrome patients and multiple sclerosis patients were profiled by high-throughput TCR beta sequencing. The Susac syndrome patients fulfilled recently defined diagnostic criteria for definite or probable disease. Bulk CD8+ and CD4+ T cells were purified by magnetic negative isolation, whereas CD8+ TEMRA cells were enriched by FACS. Blood was collected in EDTA tubes and processed within 24 hours, with PBMCs isolated through density gradient centrifugation. PBMCs destined for TCR sequencing were cryopreserved in liquid nitrogen and later thawed in a 37 °C water bath. A purity of at least 90% was achieved for sorted or isolated CD4+, CD8+ and CD8+ TEMRA cells. RNA was extracted using the RNeasy kit, and roughly 0.45 to 1 ug of the RNA was reverse transcribed with random hexamers. TCR beta CDR3 regions were amplified with the immunoSEQ multiplex PCR assay covering 54 Vbeta and 13 Jbeta segments. PCR amplification bias was corrected by using a synthetic template baseline for primer optimization and computational correction. Per the original workflow: Reads were annotated to V, D and J genes per IMGT and analyzed with immunoSEQ Analyzer, keeping only productive sequences. Clonality was calculated as one minus the Shannon entropy normalized by log2 of the number of productive unique sequences. For each patient and control, public and private clones were evaluated among the 100 most prevalent clones. Susac-specific clones were defined as absent from healthy and MS cohorts, some 1,000 published viral clones and other ImmuneACCESS disease sequences. TCRdb took the public reads, trimmed them with fastp at Q25, ran MiXCR for clone calling and kept in-frame beta chains. Rows matching on CDR3 protein sequence are summarized as one entry with the most common DNA and genes. The V and J calls and clone size come from TCRdb's table, not from the authors' own analysis. Recorded for this sample are more than 150,000 distinct CDR3 sequences; around 96% of them occurred a single time. The ten largest clones capture 0.095% to 0.15% of the sample.

Note on this clonotype: Its antigen is still unknown. Per-base qualities were not stored, and no clone one base away is much larger.

Reading from cysteine to phenylalanine, the CDR3 counts 15 amino acids. The sequence is cut down to CDR3 DNA, 45 bases in frame from base 1. Trimming costs V 4 bases and J 2 bases, and their ends lie 14 bases apart. The germline V gene (reference sequence) gives CDR1 as LGHDT and CDR2 as YNNKEL. The chain is encoded by TRBV3-1 joined to TRBJ1-2, with no D gene named confidently. Specimen: CD4+ T cells from PBMCs. The source is a human donor with Susac syndrome. DNA sequence: TGTGCCAGCAGCCGGACGGGCCAGCACAACTATGGCTACACCTTC. Its coded protein is CASSRTGQHNYGYTF.